This T cell receptor (beta chain) was obtained from a study of cytomegalovirus exposure and HLA in healthy donors. Overall study context: Most donors, 70% to 85% of approximately 400 genotyped, fell in the Caucasian-associated ancestry cluster. Study conclusions and caveats: An assumption of roughly uniform sequencing depth across donors underlay the presence/absence analyses. A reported reduction in N-insertions relative to the roughly 610-donor mean was seen in an Asian-associated ancestry cluster in a later analysis. In a later analysis, approximately 15,000 TCR beta sequences were associated with HLA alleles at 0.05 false discovery rate.

The study ran its PCR with 60 Vbeta and 13 Jbeta primers. Assay: immunoSEQ multiplex PCR; the TCRdb copy retains only in-frame clones and omits some. The data contain about 93,000 clones, over 65% of them seen just once; the ten biggest clones take up 3.5% to 4%. Details on this clone: Its antigen is still unknown.

The V segment lost 6 bases and the J segment 3 bases; nucleotides outside the gene matches: 6. The V gene's germline CDR1 is MNHEY and CDR2 SMNVEV (reference sequence). This CDR3 has 14 residues. The sample was PBMCs. The origin of this receptor is a man between 45 and 60 years old in good health and CMV-seronegative. This chain uses TRBV27 with TRBJ2-5, with 8 bases identical to TRBD1. The CDR3 region has the DNA TGTGCCAGCAGCGCTGACAGGGGTGAAGAGACCCAGTACTTC. Protein product: CASSADRGEETQYF.